The 21 T cell receptor beta chains below were found in one sample sequenced in a study of OX40 agonist ivuxolimab in advanced cancers. Only in-frame clones appear in the TCRdb table, and some are missing; sequencing was by immunoSEQ multiplex PCR. The sample holds about 41,000 clones, around 87% seen once. The sequencing used CD4+ or CD8+ T cells sorted from blood, collected in a trial of the OX40 agonist ivuxolimab. All receptors derive from an adult with an advanced solid tumor such as melanoma, head and neck, liver or kidney cancer.

The V and J genes are TRBV4-2 and TRBJ2-5; unclear D gene. Trimming removed 1 base at V and 4 bases at J, with 16 bases between. The CDR3 covers 16 residues. Germline V gene lookup returns CDR1 LGHNA and CDR2 YNFKEQ. Written as DNA, the CDR3 is TGTGCCAGCAGCCAAGGGGTTCTACGTAAGGGAGAGACCCAGTACTTC. The encoded protein is CASSQGVLRKGETQYF.

J is TRBJ1-4 and V is TRBV11-1; D not resolved. CDR3 length: 17 amino acids. Trimming shortened V by 2 bases and J by 0 bases, and 13 bases separated the two germline ends. Germline CDR1 is SGHAT and CDR2 is FQDESV (reference sequence). The CDR3 spells CASSLRTIISTNEKLFF. CDR3 sequence (DNA): TGTGCCAGCAGCTTACGGACGATCATATCAACTAATGAAAAACTGTTTTTT.

The chain links TRBV27 to TRBJ1-2; D may be TRBD1 (6 bases). The germline V and J ends were trimmed by 5 bases and 2 bases, with 15 bases remaining between them. Germline loops: CDR1 MNHEY, CDR2 SMNVEV (reference sequence). The CDR3 extends over 15 amino acids. The DNA for the CDR3 is TGTGCCAGCAGTAGAGCCGGGACAAAGAACTATGGCTACACCTTC. Protein product: CASSRAGTKNYGYTF.

The chain employs TRBV4-1 and TRBJ2-5, with 9 bases fitting TRBD2. Germline lookup yields CDR1 MGHRA and CDR2 YSYEKL. The CDR3 consists of 13 residues. The J segment lost 5 bases and the V segment lost 4 bases, leaving 2 bases of the junction unmatched. The CDR3 region is CASSPAGGETQYF. Here the CDR3 DNA reads TGCGCCAGCAGCCCCGCGGGGGGGGAGACCCAGTACTTC.

The CDR3 sequence is CAWSVGADYGYTF. In DNA, the CDR3 is TGTGCCTGGAGTGTAGGGGCGGACTATGGCTACACCTTC. The chain joins TRBV30 to TRBJ1-2; D perhaps matches TRBD1 (5 bases). The CDR3 contains 13 residues. The germline gives CDR1 GTSNPN, CDR2 SVGIG (reference sequence). V gave up 0 bases and J gave up 3 bases, with 8 bases separating them.

This clone was detected once. V and J are TRBV28 and TRBJ2-1; 7 bases agree with TRBD1. Losses at the gene ends were 5 bases for V and 3 bases for J; bases not matched to a gene: 7. The CDR3 has 15 residues. Germline V CDR1 and CDR2: MDHEN, SYDVKM. In DNA form, the CDR3 reads TGTGCCAGCAGTAGGGACAGTCTATTCTACAATGAGCAGTTCTTC. As protein: CASSRDSLFYNEQFF.

This clone came up once. The chain joins TRBV6-4 to TRBJ2-3; 7 bases agree with TRBD1. Germline loops: CDR1 MRHNA, CDR2 SNTAGT. This CDR3 spans 14 amino acids. V was clipped by 6 bases and J by 3 bases; unmatched bases: 6. CDR3 in DNA: TGTGCCAGCAGCAGACAGGGAAAGACAGATACGCAGTATTTT. Protein sequence: CASSRQGKTDTQYF.

V usage is TRBV28 and J usage is TRBJ2-7, with D maybe TRBD1 (5 bases). This CDR3 comprises 15 residues. V lost 2 bases, J lost 3 bases, and 14 bases lay in between. The germline CDR1 and CDR2 sequences are MDHEN and SYDVKM. CDR3 nucleotide sequence: TGTGCCAGCAGTTTAAAGGGGCGACAACACTACGAGCAGTACTTC. It is translated as CASSLKGRQHYEQYF.

This chain links TRBV11-3 with TRBJ1-2; 7 nucleotides match TRBD1. The CDR3 runs to 13 residues. Germline-derived CDR1 and CDR2 are SGHNT and YENEEA. J gave up 3 bases and V 4 bases, and 2 bases lay outside the gene matches. In nucleotides, the CDR3 is TGTGCCAGCAGCTCGGGACAGCACTATGGCTACACCTTC. The encoded protein is CASSSGQHYGYTF. The full variable domain, with the rest looked up from reference TRBV11-3 and TRBJ1-2, is EAGVVQSPRYKIIEKKQPVAFWCNPISGHNTLYWYLQNLGQGPELLIRYENEEAVDDSQLPKDRFSAERLKGVDSTLKIQPAELGDSAVYLCASSSGQHYGYTFGSGTRLTVV.

V gene TRBV28 combines with J gene TRBJ1-3; no clear D. V gave up 0 bases and J gave up 4 bases, with 10 bases separating them. This CDR3 comprises 15 residues. Germline V lookup: CDR1 MDHEN, CDR2 SYDVKM. CDR3 region: CASSLWDFAGNTIYF. CDR3 nucleotide sequence: TGTGCCAGCAGTTTATGGGACTTTGCCGGAAACACCATATATTTT.

This clone showed up just once. The V gene is TRBV28, the J gene TRBJ2-7; D is unclear. The length of the CDR3 is 14 residues. The V gene's germline CDR1 is MDHEN and CDR2 SYDVKM. V was trimmed by 5 bases and J by 2 bases, leaving 13 bases between them. CDR3 bases: TGTGCCAGCAGTCCCCAGACATTGACCTACGAGCAGTACTTC. It codes for CASSPQTLTYEQYF. Together with reference TRBV28 and TRBJ2-7, the CDR3 gives the full variable domain: DVKVTQSSRYLVKRTGEKVFLECVQDMDHENMFWYRQDPGLGLRLIYFSYDVKMKEKGDIPEGYSVSREKKERFSLILESASTNQTSMYLCASSPQTLTYEQYFGPGTRLTVT.

This sequence joins TRBV2 and TRBJ1-1, with 9 bases lining up with TRBD1. The CDR3 is made up of 16 amino acids. CDR1 is SNHLY, CDR2 FYNNEI, per germline. J gave up 5 bases and V 6 bases, and 13 bases lay outside the gene matches. CDR3 sequence reads: CASRRPAGTGWTEAFF. Written as DNA, the CDR3 is TGTGCCAGCAGGAGACCTGCCGGGACAGGGTGGACTGAAGCTTTCTTT.

The chain is built from TRBV6-5 and TRBJ1-1; unclear D gene. V was shortened by 0 bases and J by 0 bases, with 8 bases between the two germline ends. Germline V gene lookup returns CDR1 MNHEY and CDR2 SVGAGI. This CDR3 has 15 residues. DNA for the CDR3: TGTGCCAGCAGTTACTCGACCGGGTTGAACACTGAAGCTTTCTTT. Translating it yields CASSYSTGLNTEAFF.

This clone was detected only a few times. This chain uses TRBV28 with TRBJ2-1, with 7 bases lining up with TRBD1. The CDR3 is made up of 14 amino acids. Germline CDR1 MDHEN, CDR2 SYDVKM. V was pared by 7 bases and J by 10 bases, with 13 bases of the junction left unmatched. CDR3 loop: CASTDRAGRGEQFF. CDR3 DNA: TGTGCCAGCACCGACAGGGCCGGTAGGGGCGAGCAGTTCTTC.

The chain recombines TRBV7-2 with TRBJ1-2; possibly TRBD1 for D (5 bases). From germline, CDR1 is SGHTA and CDR2 FQGNSA. CDR3 length equals 13 residues. Trimming removed 4 bases from V and 5 bases from J, with 11 bases in between. CDR3 amino acids: CASSSRQSYGYTF. CDR3 in DNA: TGTGCCAGCAGCTCCAGACAGTCTTATGGCTACACCTTC.

The chain carries TRBV2 and TRBJ2-6, with TRBD1 as a possible D gene (5 bases). There are 17 residues in the CDR3. Trimming shortened V by 6 bases and J by 0 bases, and 15 bases separated the two germline ends. Germline loops: CDR1 SNHLY, CDR2 FYNNEI. CDR3 in DNA: TGTGCCAGCAGCTTCAGGGTCCCTAACTCTGGGGCCAACGTCCTGACTTTC. Its translation is CASSFRVPNSGANVLTF.

This sequence joins TRBV14 and TRBJ1-1; no clear D. Between the trimmed V and J ends, which lost 0 bases and 6 bases, there was a span of 8 bases. Germline values: CDR1 SGHDN, CDR2 FVKESK. The CDR3 spans 13 residues. The CDR3 DNA reads as TGTGCCAGCAGCCAAGATCTCGGGGCTGAAGCTTTCTTT. This encodes CASSQDLGAEAFF.

This rearrangement joins TRBV19 to TRBJ2-3; no firm D call. This CDR3 contains 15 residues. V was clipped by 3 bases and J by 6 bases, with 16 bases between them. Germline V lookup: CDR1 LNHDA, CDR2 SQIVND (reference sequence). CDR3: CASSIGAWKTDTQYF. The CDR3 DNA sequence: TGTGCCAGTAGTATCGGCGCCTGGAAAACCGATACGCAGTATTTT.

This clone was seen only a few times. The V gene is TRBV7-2, the J gene TRBJ2-5; a weak D match, TRBD2 (5 bases). CDR1 is SGHTA and CDR2 is FQGNSA in the germline V gene. The V and J ends lost 2 bases and 1 base respectively, with 11 bases between them. The CDR3 extends over 15 amino acids. The CDR3 DNA is TGTGCCAGCAGCTTATCTCTAGCAGCCCAAGAGACCCAGTACTTC. It is translated as CASSLSLAAQETQYF. Drawing the rest from reference TRBV7-2 and TRBJ2-5, the complete variable domain is GAGVSQSPSNKVTEKGKDVELRCDPISGHTALYWYRQSLGQGLEFLIYFQGNSAPDKSGLPSDRFSAERTGGSVSTLTIQRTQQEDSAVYLCASSLSLAAQETQYFGPGTRLLVL.

This chain links TRBV28 with TRBJ1-2; the D is unclear. CDR1 is MDHEN, CDR2 SYDVKM, per germline. V lost 6 bases and J 5 bases, leaving 7 bases between the germline ends. The CDR3 sequence is 11 residues long. DNA for the CDR3: TGTGCCAGCAGCACAGAGTATGGCTACACCTTC. It translates to CASSTEYGYTF.

This chain connects TRBV5-8 to TRBJ1-5; D unclear. Germline V gives CDR1 SGHTS, CDR2 YDEGEE. The CDR3 sequence is 11 residues long. V lost 0 bases and J 9 bases, leaving 4 bases between the germline ends. DNA for the CDR3: TGTGCCAGCAGCTTGGCGCGGCCCCAGCATTTT. This gives the protein CASSLARPQHF.